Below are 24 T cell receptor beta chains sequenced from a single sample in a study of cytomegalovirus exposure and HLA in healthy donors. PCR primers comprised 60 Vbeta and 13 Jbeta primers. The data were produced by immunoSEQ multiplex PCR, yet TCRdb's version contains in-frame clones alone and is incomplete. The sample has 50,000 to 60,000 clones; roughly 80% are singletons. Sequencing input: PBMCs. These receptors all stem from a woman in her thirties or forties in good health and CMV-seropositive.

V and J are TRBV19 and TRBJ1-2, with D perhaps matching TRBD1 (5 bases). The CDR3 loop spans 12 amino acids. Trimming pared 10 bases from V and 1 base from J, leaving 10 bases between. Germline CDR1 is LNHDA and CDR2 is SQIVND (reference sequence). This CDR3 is CATTGGNYGYTF. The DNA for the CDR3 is TGTGCCACCACGGGGGGTAACTATGGCTACACCTTC.

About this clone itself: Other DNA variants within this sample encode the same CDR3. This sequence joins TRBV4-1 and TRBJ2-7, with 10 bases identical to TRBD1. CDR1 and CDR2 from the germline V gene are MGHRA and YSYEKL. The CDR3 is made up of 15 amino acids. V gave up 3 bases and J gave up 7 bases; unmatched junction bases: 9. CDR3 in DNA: TGCGCCAGCAGCCAGACCGGGACAGGGGTGGAAGAGCAGTACTTC. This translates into CASSQTGTGVEEQYF.

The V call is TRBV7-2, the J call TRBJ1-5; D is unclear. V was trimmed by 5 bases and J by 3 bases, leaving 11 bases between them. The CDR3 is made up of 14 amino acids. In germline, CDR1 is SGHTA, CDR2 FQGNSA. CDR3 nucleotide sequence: TGTGCCAGCAGCCTGGGAGGCCCCAATCAGCCCCAGCATTTT. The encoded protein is CASSLGGPNQPQHF.

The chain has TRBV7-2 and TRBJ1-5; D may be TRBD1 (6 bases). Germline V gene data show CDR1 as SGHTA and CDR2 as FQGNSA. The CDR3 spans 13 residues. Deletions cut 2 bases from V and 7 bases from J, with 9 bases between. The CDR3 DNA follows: TGTGCCAGCAGCTTAAGACAGGCGCAGCCCCAGCATTTT. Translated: CASSLRQAQPQHF.

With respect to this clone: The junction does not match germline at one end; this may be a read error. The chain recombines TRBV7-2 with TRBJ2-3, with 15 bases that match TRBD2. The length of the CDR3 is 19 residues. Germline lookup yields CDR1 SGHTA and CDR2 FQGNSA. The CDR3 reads CASSLARRRTSGGADTQYF. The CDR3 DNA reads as TGTGCCAGCAGCTTAGCGAGGCGGCGGACTAGCGGGGGGGCAGACACGCAGTATTTT.

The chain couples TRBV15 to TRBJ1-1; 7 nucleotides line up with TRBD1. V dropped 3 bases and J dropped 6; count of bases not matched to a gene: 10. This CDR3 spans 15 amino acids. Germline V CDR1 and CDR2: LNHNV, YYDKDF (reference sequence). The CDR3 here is CATSRGTGVIAEAFF. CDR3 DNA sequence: TGTGCCACCAGCAGGGGTACAGGGGTAATAGCTGAAGCTTTCTTT.

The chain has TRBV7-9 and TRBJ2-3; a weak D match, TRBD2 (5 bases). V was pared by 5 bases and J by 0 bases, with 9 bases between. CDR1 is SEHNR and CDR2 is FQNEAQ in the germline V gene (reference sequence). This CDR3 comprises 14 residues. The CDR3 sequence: CASSPAGSTDTQYF. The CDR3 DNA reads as TGTGCCAGCAGCCCCGCGGGTAGCACAGATACGCAGTATTTT.

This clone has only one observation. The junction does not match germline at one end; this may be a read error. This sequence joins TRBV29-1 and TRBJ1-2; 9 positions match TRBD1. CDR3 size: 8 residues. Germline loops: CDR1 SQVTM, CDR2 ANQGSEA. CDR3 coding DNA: TGCAGCGCACAGGGGGCTTTATTC. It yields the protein CSAQGALF.

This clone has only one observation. The CDR3 DNA reads as TGTGCCAGCAGCTTAGGGGGGGGGCACCAAGAGACCCAGTACTTC. Translating gives CASSLGGGHQETQYF. The chain carries TRBV11-2 and TRBJ2-5, with a possible D match to TRBD2 (7 bases). CDR3 size: 15 residues. V lost 1 base and J 0 bases, leaving 9 bases between the germline ends. Per the germline V gene, CDR1 is SGHAT and CDR2 is FQNNGV.

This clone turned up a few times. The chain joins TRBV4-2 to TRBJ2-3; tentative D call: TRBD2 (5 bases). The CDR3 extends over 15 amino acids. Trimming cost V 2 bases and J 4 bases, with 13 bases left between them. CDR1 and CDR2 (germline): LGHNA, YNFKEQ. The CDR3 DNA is TGTGCCAGCAGCCAAAGTCTAGGAGCGGCAGATACGCAGTATTTT. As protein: CASSQSLGAADTQYF.

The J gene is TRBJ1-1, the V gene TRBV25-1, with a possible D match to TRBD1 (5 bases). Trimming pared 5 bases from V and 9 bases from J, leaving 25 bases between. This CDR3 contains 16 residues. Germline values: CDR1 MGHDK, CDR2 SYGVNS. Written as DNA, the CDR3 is TGTGCCAGCAGTTCCATAGGGCCCCGGGGGAGGGCCAAAGCTTTCTTT. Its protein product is CASSSIGPRGRAKAFF. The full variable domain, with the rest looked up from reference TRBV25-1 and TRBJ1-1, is EADIYQTPRYLVIGTGKKITLECSQTMGHDKMYWYQQDPGMELHLIHYSYGVNSTEKGDLSSESTVSRIRTEHFPLTLESARPSHTSQYLCASSSIGPRGRAKAFFGQGTRLTVV.

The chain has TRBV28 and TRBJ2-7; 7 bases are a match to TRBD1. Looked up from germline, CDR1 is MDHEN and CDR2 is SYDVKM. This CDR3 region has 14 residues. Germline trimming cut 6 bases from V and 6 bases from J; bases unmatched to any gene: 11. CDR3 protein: CASSGRTRGIEQYF. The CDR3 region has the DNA TGTGCCAGCAGCGGTCGTACCAGGGGGATCGAGCAGTACTTC. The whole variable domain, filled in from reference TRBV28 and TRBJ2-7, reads DVKVTQSSRYLVKRTGEKVFLECVQDMDHENMFWYRQDPGLGLRLIYFSYDVKMKEKGDIPEGYSVSREKKERFSLILESASTNQTSMYLCASSGRTRGIEQYFGPGTRLTVT.

The DNA of the CDR3 is TGTGCCAGCAGCGTAGCAGACAGCACCTACGAGCAGTACTTC. This sequence encodes CASSVADSTYEQYF. This chain uses TRBV9 with TRBJ2-7; possible D gene TRBD1, 5 bases. This CDR3 comprises 14 residues. The V gene lost 0 bases and the J gene lost 2 bases, with 9 bases spanning the gap. Germline CDR1 is SGDLS and CDR2 is YYNGEE.

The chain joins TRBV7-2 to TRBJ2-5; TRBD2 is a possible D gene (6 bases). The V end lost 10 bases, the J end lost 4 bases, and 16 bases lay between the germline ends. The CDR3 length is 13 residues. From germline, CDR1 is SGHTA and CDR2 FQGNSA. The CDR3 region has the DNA TGTGCCACCCAAACGGGACTGACAGAGACCCAGTACTTC. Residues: CATQTGLTETQYF.

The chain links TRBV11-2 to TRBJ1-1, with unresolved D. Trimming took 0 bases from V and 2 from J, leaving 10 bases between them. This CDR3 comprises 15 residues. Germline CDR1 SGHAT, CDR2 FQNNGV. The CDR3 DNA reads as TGTGCCAGCAGCTTAGAGTGGGCAAGTAACACTGAAGCTTTCTTT. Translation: CASSLEWASNTEAFF. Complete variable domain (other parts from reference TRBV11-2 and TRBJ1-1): EAGVAQSPRYKIIEKRQSVAFWCNPISGHATLYWYQQILGQGPKLLIQFQNNGVVDDSQLPKDRFSAERLKGVDSTLKIQPAKLEDSAVYLCASSLEWASNTEAFFGQGTRLTVV.

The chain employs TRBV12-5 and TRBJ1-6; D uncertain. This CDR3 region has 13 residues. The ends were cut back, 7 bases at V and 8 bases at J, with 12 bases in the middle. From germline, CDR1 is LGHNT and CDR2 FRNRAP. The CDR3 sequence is CASVQRSYSPLHF. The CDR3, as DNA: TGTGCTAGTGTCCAGCGGTCCTATTCACCCCTCCACTTT.

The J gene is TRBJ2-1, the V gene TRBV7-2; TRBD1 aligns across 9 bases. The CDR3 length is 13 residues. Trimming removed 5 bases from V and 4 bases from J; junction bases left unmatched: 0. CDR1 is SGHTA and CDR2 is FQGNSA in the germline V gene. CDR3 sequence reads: CASSGTGYNEQFF. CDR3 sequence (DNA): TGTGCCAGCAGCGGGACAGGGTACAATGAGCAGTTCTTC.

The CDR3 coding sequence is TGTGCCTGGAGGCAGGGGGGACAGCCCCAGCATTTT. Translated: CAWRQGGQPQHF. J is TRBJ1-5 and V is TRBV30; 7 bases are a match to TRBD1. Trimming cost V 3 bases and J 7 bases; bases outside gene matches: 3. Germline V gives CDR1 GTSNPN, CDR2 SVGIG (reference sequence). The CDR3 is made up of 12 amino acids.

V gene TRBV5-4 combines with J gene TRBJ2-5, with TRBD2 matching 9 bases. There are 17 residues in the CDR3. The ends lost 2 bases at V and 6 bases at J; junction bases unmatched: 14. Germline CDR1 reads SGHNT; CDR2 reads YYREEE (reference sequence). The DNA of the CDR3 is TGTGCCAGCAGCTTACCCTCCTCAGCGGGGGGCCTGAAGACCCAGTACTTC. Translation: CASSLPSSAGGLKTQYF.

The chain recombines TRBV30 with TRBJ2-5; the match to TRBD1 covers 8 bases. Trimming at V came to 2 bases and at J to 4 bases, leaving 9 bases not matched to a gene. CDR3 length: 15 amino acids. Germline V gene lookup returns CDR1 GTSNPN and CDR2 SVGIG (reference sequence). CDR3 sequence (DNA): TGTGCCTGGAGTCTGCAGGGGGCGATCATAGAGACCCAGTACTTC. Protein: CAWSLQGAIIETQYF. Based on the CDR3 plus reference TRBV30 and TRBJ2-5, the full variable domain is SQTIHQWPATLVQPVGSPLSLECTVEGTSNPNLYWYRQAAGRGLQLLFYSVGIGQISSEVPQNLSASRPQDRQFILSSKKLLLSDSGFYLCAWSLQGAIIETQYFGPGTRLLVL.

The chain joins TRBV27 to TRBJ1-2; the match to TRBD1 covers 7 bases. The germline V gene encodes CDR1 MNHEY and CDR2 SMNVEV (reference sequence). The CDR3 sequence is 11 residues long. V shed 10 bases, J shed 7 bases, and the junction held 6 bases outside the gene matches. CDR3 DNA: TGTGCCAATCCACAGGGGACTGGCTACACCTTC. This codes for CANPQGTGYTF.

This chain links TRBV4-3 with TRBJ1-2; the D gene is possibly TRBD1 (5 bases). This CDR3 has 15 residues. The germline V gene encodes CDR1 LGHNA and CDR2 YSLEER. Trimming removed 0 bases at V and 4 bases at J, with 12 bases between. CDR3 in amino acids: CASSQDLYRSYGYTF. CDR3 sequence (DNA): TGCGCCAGCAGCCAAGATCTGTACAGGTCCTATGGCTACACCTTC.

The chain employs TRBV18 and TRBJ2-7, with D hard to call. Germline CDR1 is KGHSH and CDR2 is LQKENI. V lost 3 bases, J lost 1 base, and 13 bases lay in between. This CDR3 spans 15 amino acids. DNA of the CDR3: TGTGCCAGCTCACCTTCAACAGCCTTATCCTACGAGCAGTACTTC. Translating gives CASSPSTALSYEQYF.

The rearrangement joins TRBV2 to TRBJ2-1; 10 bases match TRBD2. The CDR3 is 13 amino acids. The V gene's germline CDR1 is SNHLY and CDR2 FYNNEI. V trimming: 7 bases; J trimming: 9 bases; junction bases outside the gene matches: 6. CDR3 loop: CASIQRGGGEQFF. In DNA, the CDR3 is TGTGCCAGCATACAGCGGGGGGGCGGTGAGCAGTTCTTC.